This TCR beta chain was sequenced in a study of Siglec-9 on CD8 T cells in melanoma (dated by TCRdb to between 2019 and 2020). Regarding the research as a whole: The study examined the expression of Siglec-9 on CD8+ T cells and how Siglec-9 regulates T cells within the melanoma tumor microenvironment.

Broad study findings and their caveats: According to the report, an effector memory CD8+ T-cell subset that seemed to build up inside melanoma tumors was both marked and regulated by Siglec-9.

On this clone itself: What this receptor recognizes is not known. No base-level quality is on record; no much larger clone is a single base apart.

The CDR3 numbers 13 residues from cysteine through phenylalanine. Just the 39-base CDR3 DNA is kept, in frame starting at base 1. Trimming at the junction amounts to 5 bases on V and 3 bases on J, and the germline ends lie 12 bases apart. CDR1 and CDR2, looked up from the germline V gene, are SGHDT and YYEEEE. Libraries were built with the immunoSEQ multiplex PCR assay. As stored in TCRdb, this immuneACCESS dataset retains in-frame rearrangements with V and J assigned. A fraction of the clones does not appear; measured against another copy, unresolved V genes explain less than half of the discrepancy, and the remainder lacks a known reason. The sample table holds 30,000 to 45,000 clones, of which about four fifths were seen once. The ten largest clones capture about 1.7% of the sample.

This TCR was sampled from a human donor in good health. The chain was built from TRBV5-6 and TRBJ2-7; no confident D gene assignment can be made. Sequencing was performed on Siglec-9- CD8+ T cells sorted from blood. The cell subset or site label corresponds to: CD8 T cells lacking Siglec-9. DNA sequence: TGTGCCAGCAGGCCGAGCTATAGCTACGAGCAGTACTTC. This is translated as CASRPSYSYEQYF. Here the CDR3 is joined to the reference TRBV5-6 and TRBJ2-7 genes, and the full variable domain is: DAGVTQSPTHLIKTRGQQVTLRCSPKSGHDTVSWYQQALGQGPQFIFQYYEEEERQRGNFPDRFSGHQFPNYSSELNVNALLLGDSALYLCASRPSYSYEQYFGPGTRLTVT.